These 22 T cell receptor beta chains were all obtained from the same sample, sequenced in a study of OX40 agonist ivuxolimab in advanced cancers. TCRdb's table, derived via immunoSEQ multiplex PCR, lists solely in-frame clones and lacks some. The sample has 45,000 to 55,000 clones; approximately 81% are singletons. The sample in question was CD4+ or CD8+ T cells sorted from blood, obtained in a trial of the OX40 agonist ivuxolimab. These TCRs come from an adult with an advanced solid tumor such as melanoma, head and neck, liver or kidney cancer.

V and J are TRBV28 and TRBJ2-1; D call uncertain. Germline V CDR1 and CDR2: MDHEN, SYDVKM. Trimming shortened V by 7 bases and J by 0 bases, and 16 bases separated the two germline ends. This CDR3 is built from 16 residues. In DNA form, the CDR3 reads TGTGCCAGCACTCTCACCGGCGGTCACTCCTACAATGAGCAGTTCTTC. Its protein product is CASTLTGGHSYNEQFF.

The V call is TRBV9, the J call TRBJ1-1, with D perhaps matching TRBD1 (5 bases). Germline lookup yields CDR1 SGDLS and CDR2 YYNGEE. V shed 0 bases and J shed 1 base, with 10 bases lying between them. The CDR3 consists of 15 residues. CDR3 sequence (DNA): TGTGCCAGCAGCGTAGACGGGGGTCCGAACACTGAAGCTTTCTTT. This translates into CASSVDGGPNTEAFF.

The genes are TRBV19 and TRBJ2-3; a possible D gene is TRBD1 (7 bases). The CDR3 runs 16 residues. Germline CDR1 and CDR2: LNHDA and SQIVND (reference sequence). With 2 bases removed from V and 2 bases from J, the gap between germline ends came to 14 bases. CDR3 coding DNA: TGTGCCAGTAGTATATTCCAGGGGGGCAACACAGATACGCAGTATTTT. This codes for CASSIFQGGNTDTQYF.

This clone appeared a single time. The CDR3 coding sequence is TGTGCCAGTAGTTTACAGGGGGGGCACACTGAAGCTTTCTTT. This gives the protein CASSLQGGHTEAFF. The chain combines TRBV19 with TRBJ1-1; TRBD1 matches 8 bases. The CDR3 loop spans 14 amino acids. The junction had 5 bases not matched to a gene; V was cut back by 5 bases and J by 3 bases. Germline loops: CDR1 LNHDA, CDR2 SQIVND (reference sequence).

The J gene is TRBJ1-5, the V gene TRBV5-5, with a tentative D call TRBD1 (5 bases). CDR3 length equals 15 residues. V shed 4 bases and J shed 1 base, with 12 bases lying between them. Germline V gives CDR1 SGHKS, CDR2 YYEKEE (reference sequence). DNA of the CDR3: TGTGCCAGCAGCCCAGGGACCGGGAGCAATCAGCCCCAGCATTTT. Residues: CASSPGTGSNQPQHF.

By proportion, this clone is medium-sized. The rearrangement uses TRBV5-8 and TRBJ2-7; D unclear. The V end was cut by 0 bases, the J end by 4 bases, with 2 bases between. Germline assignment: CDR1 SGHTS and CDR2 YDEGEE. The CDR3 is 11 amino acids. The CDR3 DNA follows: TGTGCCAGCAGCTTGGGTTACGAGCAGTACTTC. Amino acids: CASSLGYEQYF.

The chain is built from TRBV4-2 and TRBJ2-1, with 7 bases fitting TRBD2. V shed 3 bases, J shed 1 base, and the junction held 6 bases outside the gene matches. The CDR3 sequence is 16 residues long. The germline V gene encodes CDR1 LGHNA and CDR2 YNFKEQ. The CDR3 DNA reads TGTGCCAGCAGCCACCTAATAGCGGGTTCCTACAATGAGCAGTTCTTC. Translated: CASSHLIAGSYNEQFF.

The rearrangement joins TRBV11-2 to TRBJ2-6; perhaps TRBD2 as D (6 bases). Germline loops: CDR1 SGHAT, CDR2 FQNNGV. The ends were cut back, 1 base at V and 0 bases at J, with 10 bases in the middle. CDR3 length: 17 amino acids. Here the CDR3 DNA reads TGTGCCAGCAGCTTAGTAGGAGGGAGCTCTGGGGCCAACGTCCTGACTTTC. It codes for CASSLVGGSSGANVLTF.

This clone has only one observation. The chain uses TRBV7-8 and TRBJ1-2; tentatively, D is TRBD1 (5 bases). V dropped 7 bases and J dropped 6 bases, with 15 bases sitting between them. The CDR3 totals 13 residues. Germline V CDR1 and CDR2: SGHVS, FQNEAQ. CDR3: CASNTGGMDGYTF. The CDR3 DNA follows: TGTGCCAGCAACACGGGGGGTATGGATGGCTACACCTTC.

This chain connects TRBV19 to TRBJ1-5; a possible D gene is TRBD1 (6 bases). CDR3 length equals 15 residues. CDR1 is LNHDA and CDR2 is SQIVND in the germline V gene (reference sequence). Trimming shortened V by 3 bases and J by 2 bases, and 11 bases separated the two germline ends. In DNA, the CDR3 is TGTGCCAGTAGTATTGTGCCAGGGGGCAATCAGCCCCAGCATTTT. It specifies CASSIVPGGNQPQHF. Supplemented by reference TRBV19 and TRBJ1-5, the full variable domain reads DGGITQSPKYLFRKEGQNVTLSCEQNLNHDAMYWYRQDPGQGLRLIYYSQIVNDFQKGDIAEGYSVSREKKESFPLTVTSAQKNPTAFYLCASSIVPGGNQPQHFGDGTRLSIL.

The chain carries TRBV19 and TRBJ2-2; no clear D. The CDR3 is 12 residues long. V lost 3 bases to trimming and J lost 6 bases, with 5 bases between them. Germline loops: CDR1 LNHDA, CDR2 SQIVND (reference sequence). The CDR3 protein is CASSIGSGELFF. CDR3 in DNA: TGTGCCAGTAGTATTGGGTCCGGGGAGCTGTTTTTT.

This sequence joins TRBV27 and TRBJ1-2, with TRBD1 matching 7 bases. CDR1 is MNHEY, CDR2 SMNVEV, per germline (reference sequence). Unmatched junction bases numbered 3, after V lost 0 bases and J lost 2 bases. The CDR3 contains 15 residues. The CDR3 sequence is CASSLSSTGNYGYTF. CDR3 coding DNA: TGTGCCAGCAGTTTATCGTCGACAGGGAACTATGGCTACACCTTC.

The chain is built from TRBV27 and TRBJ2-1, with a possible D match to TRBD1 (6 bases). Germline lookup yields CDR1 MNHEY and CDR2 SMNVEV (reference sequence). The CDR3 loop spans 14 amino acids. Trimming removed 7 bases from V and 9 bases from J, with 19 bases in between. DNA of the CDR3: TGTGCCAGCACCACCGGGACACCCCCGGGTGAGCAGTTCTTC. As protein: CASTTGTPPGEQFF.

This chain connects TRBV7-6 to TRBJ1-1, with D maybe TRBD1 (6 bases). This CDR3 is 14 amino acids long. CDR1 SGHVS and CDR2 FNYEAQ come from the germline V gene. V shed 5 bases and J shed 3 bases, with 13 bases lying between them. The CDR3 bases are TGTGCCAGCAGCCTAGGGGGTCCAGACACTGAAGCTTTCTTT. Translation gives CASSLGGPDTEAFF.

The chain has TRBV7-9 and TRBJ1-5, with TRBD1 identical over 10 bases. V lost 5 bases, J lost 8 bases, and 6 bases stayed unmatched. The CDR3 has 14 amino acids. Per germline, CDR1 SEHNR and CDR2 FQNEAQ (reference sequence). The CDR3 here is CASSTGQGFEPQHF. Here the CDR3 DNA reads TGTGCCAGCAGCACGGGACAGGGGTTTGAGCCCCAGCATTTT.

DNA of the CDR3: TGTGCCAGCAGCTTCTTAGGGGGAGGAGAGACCCAGTACTTC. Amino acid sequence: CASSFLGGGETQYF. The chain is built from TRBV5-4 and TRBJ2-5; D possibly matches TRBD1 or TRBD2 (6 bases each). Trimming removed 2 bases at V and 4 bases at J, with 12 bases between. The V gene's germline CDR1 is SGHNT and CDR2 YYREEE (reference sequence). The CDR3 runs 14 residues.

The CDR3 loop reads CASSGEGGTEQYF. The CDR3 coding sequence is TGTGCCAGCAGCGGAGAGGGGGGAACCGAGCAGTACTTC. The chain carries TRBV9 and TRBJ2-7; D may be TRBD1 or TRBD2 (6 bases each). Germline values: CDR1 SGDLS, CDR2 YYNGEE. Trimming left V 3 bases short and J 6 bases short, with 13 bases between. The CDR3 is 13 residues long.

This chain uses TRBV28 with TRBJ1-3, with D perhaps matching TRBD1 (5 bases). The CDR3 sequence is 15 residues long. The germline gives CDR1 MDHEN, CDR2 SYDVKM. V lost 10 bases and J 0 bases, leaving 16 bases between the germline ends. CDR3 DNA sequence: TGTGCCATACAAGACAGCCACCTCTCTGGAAACACCATATATTTT. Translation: CAIQDSHLSGNTIYF.

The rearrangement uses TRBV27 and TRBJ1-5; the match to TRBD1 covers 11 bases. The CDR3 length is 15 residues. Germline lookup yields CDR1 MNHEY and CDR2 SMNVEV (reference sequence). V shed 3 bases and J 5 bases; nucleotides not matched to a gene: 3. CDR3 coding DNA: TGTGCCAGCAGTTTCGGGACAGGGGGGGATCAGCCCCAGCATTTT. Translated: CASSFGTGGDQPQHF.

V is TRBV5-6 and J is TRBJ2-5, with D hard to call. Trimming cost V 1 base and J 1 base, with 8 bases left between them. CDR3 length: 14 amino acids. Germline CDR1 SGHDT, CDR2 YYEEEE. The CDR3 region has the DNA TGTGCCAGCAGCTTGAGAGCACTCCAAGAGACCCAGTACTTC. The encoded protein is CASSLRALQETQYF.

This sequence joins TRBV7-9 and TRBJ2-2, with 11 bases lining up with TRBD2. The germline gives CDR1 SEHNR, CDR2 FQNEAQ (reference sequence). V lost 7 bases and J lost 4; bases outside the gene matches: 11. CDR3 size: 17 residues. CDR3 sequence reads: CASTPDSGRALTGELFF. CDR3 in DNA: TGTGCCAGCACCCCCGATAGCGGGAGGGCCCTCACCGGGGAGCTGTTTTTT.

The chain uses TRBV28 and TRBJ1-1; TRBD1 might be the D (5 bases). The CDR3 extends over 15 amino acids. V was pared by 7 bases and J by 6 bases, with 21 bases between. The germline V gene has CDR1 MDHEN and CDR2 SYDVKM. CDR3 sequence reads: CASTVGWGGRAEAFF. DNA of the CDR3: TGTGCCAGCACCGTAGGTTGGGGGGGTAGGGCTGAAGCTTTCTTT.